The entry below gives a single TCR beta chain sequence along with its context. Its target is unknown. All donors were healthy HIV-negative adults lacking recent acute infections or vaccinations. Donors, without exception, were Caucasian adults residing in Nashville, Tennessee. The sample is drawn from a study of shared clonotypes between healthy human individuals. Study-wide points: The diversity represented, both genetic and in exposure history, was limited by few donors. Sequencing depth was a factor that was expected to affect clonotype sharing among donors.

CDR3 length equals 14 residues. The ends were cut back, 3 bases at V and 2 bases at J, with 9 bases in the middle. Germline loops: CDR1 SGHRS, CDR2 YFSETQ. Here immunoSEQ multiplex PCR was the method, and the copy in TCRdb shows in-frame clones only, minus some. Of hundreds of thousands of clones in the sample, around 78% were seen once. The sequence was obtained from a woman between 40 and 55 years old in good health. Some clones in this sample may be carry-over from other donors' samples. The sequencing input was PBMCs. This rearrangement joins TRBV5-1 to TRBJ2-1; D tentatively fits TRBD1 or TRBD2 (5 bases each). The DNA of the CDR3 is TGCGCCAGCAGCTCCCAGGGACCCTACAATGAGCAGTTCTTC. Its translation is CASSSQGPYNEQFF.